This T cell receptor (beta chain) appears in the sequencing data of a study of human T cells and chemical hapten exposure. Study-level background: Slight differences in pooled library volume were the main source of varying TCR yields across samples.

TCRdb ran MiXCR on the 5' RACE reads and lists one entry per CDR3 protein. The data contain about 81,000 distinct CDR3 sequences, less than 9.5% of them singletons. As regards this clonotype: The target antigen is unknown.

Total RNA was extracted from unfractionated whole blood. The ends were cut back, 4 bases at V and 0 bases at J, with 12 bases in the middle. Germline CDR1 reads MNHEY; CDR2 reads SMNVEV (reference sequence). This CDR3 comprises 16 residues. The study's findings and limits: Sensitization with DPC brought no change to TCRs above 1 in 1000 in frequency.

The gene calls are TRBV27 and TRBJ2-2; a possible D gene is TRBD2 (5 bases). The TCR sequence derives from a male donor in good health. CDR3 in amino acids: CASSSQRNSNTGELFF. The CDR3, as DNA: TGTGCCAGCAGTTCCCAGCGGAATTCGAACACCGGGGAGCTGTTTTTT.